This T cell receptor beta chain comes out of a study of cytomegalovirus exposure and HLA in healthy donors (dated by TCRdb to the late 2010s). Study-wide context: The 670 or so repertoires of the first cohort and the 120 or so validation repertoires were produced on the same platform, according to a later analysis. The study aimed to test whether cataloging public T cell receptors could reveal signatures of past pathogen exposure. Along with the roughly 670-subject first cohort, a separate validation cohort of over 90 different subjects was used. To predict cytomegalovirus infection status, the study combined high-throughput TCR immunosequencing, statistical association of individual TCRs with disease status, and machine learning. The investigation overall reported the following: A later analysis found that TCRs clustered in the first cohort also tended to co-occur in the 110 or so validation repertoires, with 94% of cluster scores above 0. All 120 or so repertoires were used to score co-occurrence in the validation cohort in a later analysis, because that analysis had no HLA typing for the cohort. While some public TCRs were present in many individuals, most TCR sequences turned up only very rarely across donors. In both the original and validation cohorts, the classifier was reported to diagnose cytomegalovirus status with high specificity and sensitivity. In the study, approximately 160 TCR beta chains were listed as associated with cytomegalovirus. Three of the identified cytomegalovirus-associated TCR beta chains were confirmed in vitro to be specific for cytomegalovirus antigens. According to the authors, the approach could potentially be generalized to other disease states and immunological phenotypes.

Comment on this clone: No cognate antigen has been identified for it. Base qualities are not at hand, and no much larger clone is one base apart.

Libraries were prepared through the immunoSEQ multiplex PCR assay. In the source study's methods: To diagnose cytomegalovirus status from the catalog of TCR beta chain sequences, a statistical classification framework was built. TCRdb limited this immuneACCESS table to in-frame rearrangements with V and J called. A share of clones is missing; checked studies link under half to unresolved V genes, and the rest is unexplained. That table furnishes V, J and clone size, whereas the DNA furnished D and trimming. The sample table holds tens of thousands of clones, of which 96% were seen once. The ten biggest clones cover around 1.6% of the sample. Donors formed part of the validation cohort, which comprised over a hundred subjects and was distinct from the first cohort of roughly 600 subjects. This sequence was found in a man between 18 and 29 years old in good health and CMV-seropositive. The sample taken for sequencing was PBMCs.

The nucleotide sequence is given as TGTGCCAGCAGCCAGGGACTAGCGGGAGTCCCCTACGAGCAGTACTTC. This gives the protein CASSQGLAGVPYEQYF. The rearranged segments are TRBV7-9 and TRBJ2-7; 14 central nucleotides agree with TRBD2. The CDR3 spans 16 residues, from the cysteine through the phenylalanine. CDR3 DNA only is kept here, 48 bases in frame from base 1. V ends up 5 bases short and J 2 bases short, with an unmatched junction base count of 5. Via the germline V gene (reference sequence), CDR1 is SEHNR and CDR2 FQNEAQ.